The clone carrying this T cell receptor (beta chain) was observed at least ten times. Its target is unknown. The data derive from a study of T cells in Graves' hyperthyroidism and ophthalmopathy. It was RNA transcripts that yielded the amplified TCR beta CDR3 regions. Primed by the HTBI set, a first-round RT-PCR was run on the TCR CDR3. TCRdb used MiXCR to reprocess the multiplex PCR reads, holding one entry per CDR3 protein. The sample lists about 420,000 distinct CDR3 sequences, roughly 15% occurring once. Aged 18 to 65, the patients had hyperthyroidism that was newly diagnosed and had lasted under 2 months. This CDR3 is 16 amino acids long. The V segment lost 2 bases and the J segment 5 bases; nucleotides outside the gene matches: 10. Germline V lookup: CDR1 SGHRS, CDR2 YFSETQ. Regarding the study as a whole: A model using 13 V-J features told ophthalmopathy apart from stable hyperthyroidism.

This chain joins TRBV5-1 and TRBJ2-5; 9 bases agree with TRBD2. The TCR sequence derives from a young woman with Graves' hyperthyroidism. The sequenced sample consisted of blood. In DNA, the CDR3 is TGCGCCAGCAGCTTAGGACTAGCGTCAGGGAAGGAGACCCAGTACTTC. Its translation: CASSLGLASGKETQYF.